This T cell receptor (beta chain) was retrieved from a study of cytomegalovirus exposure and HLA in healthy donors. As to this clone: Antigen specificity is unknown.

This table comes from immunoSEQ multiplex PCR, and its TCRdb copy is limited to in-frame clones, with some not included. Here the sample spans about 120,000 clones, more than 75% being singletons. Study-level points and caveats: For most TCR sequences rarity was the rule, although some public TCRs occurred in many donors. The classifier reportedly diagnosed cytomegalovirus status with high sensitivity and specificity. Some TCR beta chains (164 of them) were listed as cytomegalovirus-associated.

This CDR3 has 18 amino acids. With V trimmed by 0 bases and J by 4 bases, 11 bases remained unmatched. Germline V lookup: CDR1 SGHRS, CDR2 YFSETQ. It was the roughly 130-subject validation cohort, separate from the approximately 690-subject first cohort, to which the donors belonged. The source material was PBMCs. The genes are TRBV5-1 and TRBJ2-3, with 10 bases fitting TRBD1. The clonotype originates from a woman aged 25-40 years in good health and CMV-seronegative. The CDR3 DNA reads TGCGCCAGCAGCTTGGCCCGTGGACAGGGGGGATATTCAGATACGCAGTATTTT. Translating gives CASSLARGQGGYSDTQYF.